The T cell receptor beta chain described here comes from a study of blood T cell repertoires in COVID-19. About the research overall: The analysed material was cDNA or gDNA that came from T cells, B-cell-depleted T cells, or PBMCs.

The recovered donors of Cohort 3 showed two negative PCRs, clearance, or symptom resolution. Data came from immunoSEQ multiplex PCR; TCRdb stores just in-frame clones and leaves some out. The profile shows about 380,000 clones, roughly 87% of them singletons. Germline CDR1 is ENHRY and CDR2 is SYGVKD. V was pared by 5 bases and J by 7 bases, with 4 bases of the junction left unmatched. The CDR3 is made up of 14 amino acids. The chain carries TRBV10-3 and TRBJ2-2; 10 nucleotides align to TRBD2. The sequencing sample was made of PBMCs or T cells enriched from blood (not recorded which). This sequence originates from a woman aged 25 to 39 who had recovered from COVID-19. In nucleotides, the CDR3 is TGTGCCATCAGTACTAGCGGGGATAACGGGGAGCTGTTTTTT. It codes for CAISTSGDNGELFF.